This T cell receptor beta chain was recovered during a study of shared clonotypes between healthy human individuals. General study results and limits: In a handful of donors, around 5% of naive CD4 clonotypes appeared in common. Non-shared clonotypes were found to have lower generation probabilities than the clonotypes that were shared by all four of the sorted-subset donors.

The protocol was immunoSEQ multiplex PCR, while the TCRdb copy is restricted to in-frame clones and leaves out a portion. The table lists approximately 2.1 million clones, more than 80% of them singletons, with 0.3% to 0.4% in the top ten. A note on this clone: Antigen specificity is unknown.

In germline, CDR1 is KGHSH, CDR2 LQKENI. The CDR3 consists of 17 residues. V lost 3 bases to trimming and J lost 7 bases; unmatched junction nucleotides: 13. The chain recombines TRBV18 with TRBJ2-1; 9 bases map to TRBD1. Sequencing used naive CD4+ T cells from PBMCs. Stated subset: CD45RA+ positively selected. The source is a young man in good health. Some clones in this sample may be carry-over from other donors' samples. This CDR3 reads CASSPNNRGRAMNEQFF. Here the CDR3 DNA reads TGTGCCAGCTCACCCAATAACAGGGGGCGAGCCATGAATGAGCAGTTCTTC.